The T cell receptor beta chain under discussion was sequenced for a study of shared clonotypes between healthy human individuals (dated by TCRdb to the early 2020s). For the study in its entirety: The cohort included a few men and a couple of women between 18 and 49 years of age. To increase sequencing depth and limit assay-specific biases, TCR repertoire library preparation and sequencing were carried out by different laboratories using diverse techniques. Leukapheresis yielded between about 0.94 and 9 billion PBMCs per donor. For each donor, three plates each were used for CD4 naive and CD4 memory, two plates were used for CD8 naive, and one plate was used for CD8 memory. To estimate repertoire size and how much clonotype sharing occurs between individuals, the study deeply sequenced the blood TCR repertoires of about five healthy adults.

Comments on this clone: No cognate antigen has been identified for it. The sample holds no much larger clone one base away, and base qualities are not on file.

The paper's findings and limits, for the study overall: Pairwise subsampling led to the expectation that sequencing depth would affect the degree of clonotype sharing among donors. Incomplete sequencing was indicated by rarefaction of sorted-subset datasets, despite the large sequencing depth. Larger estimated clonotype richness was generally found for naive subsets than for memory subsets. Only blood was sampled, and tissue TCR repertoires likely differ from those in blood. Because the study included only a small number of donors, the genetic and exposure-history diversity represented was limited. When a handful of donors were compared, the shared fraction of clonotypes was about 5% for naive CD4, about 4% for naive CD8, 2.3% for memory CD4, and 0.4% for memory CD8. Compared with non-shared clonotypes, the clonotypes found in all four sorted-subset donors had higher generation probabilities.

Donors were healthy HIV-negative adults with no recently reported acute infections or vaccinations. Only Caucasian adults living in Nashville, Tennessee, USA were represented among the donors. CD4+ T cells were enriched through magnetic negative selection, after which naive cells were positively selected on CD45RA and the remaining negative fraction served as the memory subset. After blood collection by leukapheresis, PBMCs were isolated using Ficoll-Histopaque density gradient centrifugation and then cryopreserved in the vapor phase of liquid nitrogen. Analytical flow cytometry was used to check the purity and quantity of every magnetically sorted T cell population. From each sorted fraction, genomic DNA was isolated and quantified by UV absorbance on a Nanodrop 2000c. Using the deep immunoSEQ assay, TCR CDR3 regions were amplified from genomic DNA by multiplex PCR. Extracted genomic DNA from each cell subset was distributed evenly across all wells of several immunoSEQ 96-well plates, and each plate was treated as a replicate. For sorted subsets, around 200 ng genomic DNA, equal to tens of thousands of T cell genomes, was loaded into each replicate PCR. Purified libraries were quantified with a Qubit 3.0 fluorometer, sized on a Bioanalyzer 2100, and re-quantified with the KAPA Library Quantification kit. Every immunoSEQ 96-well plate was sequenced on a dedicated single-read 150-cycle Illumina NextSeq 550 flow cell. In the source study's methods: The immunoSEQ output contained only junctional sequences without quality scores, so filtering could not match that applied to full-length reads. Sequences were annotated with PyIR, a Python wrapper for IgBLAST v1.9, and V/J genes and CDR3 were assigned using IMGT germline references. Any read was removed if the V/J assignment was weak (E-value above 1e-6), the CDR3 was missing, or the read contained stop codons, out-of-frame junctions, or ambiguous translated residues. V3J clonotypes were defined as sequences sharing an identical inferred V gene, J gene, and CDR3 amino acid sequence. Percentage overlap between repertoires was computed as shared unique clonotypes divided by the size of the smaller repertoire. Richness of each repertoire was evaluated using RTK rarefaction, the Chao1 estimator, and Recon v2.1 estimates of unobserved clonotypes. OLGA was used to compute generation probabilities for all TCRbeta clonotypes that the gDNA method yielded from a few donors. This is the immuneACCESS table as TCRdb keeps it, with only in-frame sequences that have V and J called. A part of the clones is gone; compared with another copy, unresolved V genes explain less than half, and the rest is unexplained. The DNA was the basis for D and trimming; V, J and clone size are from that table. Within this sample are about a million clones, with around 77% of them counted one time only. Of the sample, over 0.8% is held by the ten largest clones.

The CDR3 runs 13 amino acids, cysteine and phenylalanine included. The retained sequence is limited to the CDR3, 39 bases, with the frame set at the first base. The V and J ends are trimmed by 0 bases and 5 bases, leaving 8 bases between them. As encoded in the germline V gene (reference sequence), CDR1 is GTSNPN while CDR2 is SVGIG. This sequence was found in a man between 18 and 29 years old in good health. Some clones in this sample may be carry-over from other donors' samples. The sample consisted of memory CD4+ T cells from PBMCs. According to the study, the label for this sample's cell subset or site signals: CD45RA-negative fraction. The rearranged segments are TRBV30 and TRBJ1-5; there is no confident call for the D gene. The DNA sequence is given as TGTGCCTGGAGTGTAAACGGATATCAGCCCCAGCATTTT. This gives the protein CAWSVNGYQPQHF.